A single T cell receptor (beta chain) is shown here with its context. Its antigen target is currently unknown. No base quality values were provided; no much bigger clone lies one nucleotide off. In total, approximately 690 healthy bone marrow donors made up the cohort. At the time of sampling, every cohort member was nominally healthy, though immune exposures that went unrecorded were likely present. The donor was CMV seronegative and belonged to the group of 352 seronegative cohort members. A peripheral blood sample was collected from each donor, and TCR beta sequencing was performed on peripheral blood mononuclear cells. Genomic DNA extraction from the blood cell samples was performed with the Qiagen DNeasy Blood Extraction Kit. This entry is derived from a study of cytomegalovirus exposure and HLA in healthy donors (dated by TCRdb to between 2016 and 2019). Turning to the overall study: In an earlier analysis of under 750 of the donors, 276 Gb of sequence data and 100 million or so unique TCR beta sequences from about 190 million T cells were reported. An early release that covered some 630 HLA-typed donors contained about 290 gigabases of sequencing data and 75 million to 100 million unique TCR sequences. Among the roughly 400 genotyped donors, under 90% belonged to the genetic ancestry cluster associated with self-reported Caucasian donors. The study aimed to test whether cataloging public T cell receptors could reveal signatures of past pathogen exposure. The study used immunosequencing to profile the T cell repertoires of approximately 630 subjects and linked those repertoires to cytomegalovirus serostatus. In addition to the first cohort of 666 subjects, a separate validation cohort of 120 different subjects was used. To predict cytomegalovirus infection status, the study brought together high-throughput TCR immunosequencing, statistical association of individual TCRs with disease status, and machine learning. A later analysis re-analyzed previously published TCR beta repertoires from about 730 donors and added high-resolution HLA genotyping to study TCR occurrence patterns. Rather than drawing on any new phenotypic data, the later analysis identified candidate immune exposures from TCR beta sequences and the way those sequences occurred across donors. An earlier analysis of around 580 of the donors used high-throughput TCR beta sequencing to judge whether each TCR beta V gene segment behaved as functional or pseudogenic. Donor age, sex, ethnicity and CMV serostatus were compiled together with the repertoire data. In a later genetic analysis, genome-wide SNP genotypes for about three fifths of the roughly 670 donors were used, and that subset was treated as a discovery cohort. Every repertoire in the discovery cohort had been generated on one and the same sequencing platform. HLA typing included class I and class II loci at four-digit resolution. Typing coverage differed by locus: A, B, C, DRB1 and DQB1 were typed in roughly 620-630 donors, DQA1 in 522, DPA1 in nearly 610, and DPB1 in just under 480. Roughly 5 DR-DQ haplotypes were treated as single units for association and clustering because of strong linkage in the cohort. Among 300 to 500 genotyped donors of the cohort, an average of roughly 230,000 unique TCR beta nucleotide sequences was sequenced per donor, of which about 19% were non-productive.

Study-level results and caveats: Because HLA typing was unavailable for some donors at each locus, only the typed subset was used in association tests. The 87-base-pair reads could not distinguish some IMGT-functional V segments, including TRBV6-2 and TRBV6-3, so those segments were excluded. A further reported finding was that TCR beta sequences accurately predicted the HLA-A and HLA-B alleles for most subjects in the first cohort. Only TCR beta chains were sequenced in this cohort, and the absence of alpha or paired-chain data limited detectable features. In a later analysis, HLA-associated TCR beta chains showed more clonal expansion and lower generation probabilities than non-associated chains that were equally common. In a later genetic analysis, fewer N-insertions in productive TCRs were reported among donors in an Asian-associated ancestry cluster than the roughly 700-donor mean. Presence/absence analyses assumed roughly uniform sequencing depth across donors, an assumption that may not hold. A later analysis reported that several top co-occurrence clusters appeared linked to parvovirus B19, influenza, CMV and Epstein-Barr virus. Correlated functional status among segregating V segments might be attributable to linkage disequilibrium, but an unknown experimental factor could not be ruled out. The earlier analysis of 587 of the donors excluded around 17 rarely observed V segments, including chromosome 9 orphons, because counts were too low. In a later genetic analysis, a missense DCLRE1C variant was associated with V-gene and J-gene trimming of TCR beta chains, and the association was replicated in an independent cohort. Most CMV-associated TCR beta chains appeared to be HLA-restricted in a later analysis, and the HLA associations seemed to be driven largely by CMV exposure. A later analysis associated about 17,000 TCR beta sequences with specific HLA alleles at a false discovery rate of 0.05. In vitro tests confirmed that a few of the cytomegalovirus-associated TCR beta chains recognize cytomegalovirus antigens. CMV serostatus was the only immune exposure information available for the cohort. Most TCR sequences were seen in very few donors, while some public TCRs were found in many individuals. In the study, roughly 160 TCR beta chains were listed as associated with cytomegalovirus. In an earlier analysis of 500 to 650 of the donors, most TCR beta V segments appeared in productive rearrangements about 87% or about 30% of the time, broadly matching IMGT annotations. According to a later analysis, TCR association rates differed among HLA loci, with DRB1 alleles showing the most associated TCRs and HLA-C alleles showing the fewest. When HLA alleles, especially DR and DQ, strongly co-occurred, TCR associations were difficult to assign to individual alleles. According to the authors, the approach could potentially be generalized to other disease states and immunological phenotypes. A cluster of highly shared sequence variants was judged likely to be a technical artifact of the sequencing pipeline. The classifier was reported to diagnose cytomegalovirus status with high specificity and sensitivity in both the original cohort and the validation cohort.

Preparation of the library involved the immunoSEQ multiplex PCR assay. For the multiplex PCR, a mixture combining 60 forward primers for TCR Vbeta segments and 13 reverse primers for TCR Jbeta segments was used. The CDR3 region of rearranged TCR beta genes was amplified from genomic DNA with a multiplex PCR assay. On the Illumina HiSeq System, the amplified TCR beta libraries were sequenced as 87-base-pair reads. The authors' pipeline ran thus. A later analysis counted approximately 76 million unique TCR beta chains across the 670 or so repertoires, and roughly 10 million of these chains were shared by at least two donors. Raw reads were error-corrected and collapsed into unique sequences with a nearest-neighbor algorithm that merged closely related sequences to remove PCR and sequencing errors. CDR3 sequences were aligned to IMGT reference sequences to assign V, D and J gene segments. For a sequence to be retained, a match of at least six nucleotides was required to both a V gene segment and a J gene segment. A rearrangement counted as productive if the CDR3 had no stop codons and remained in frame with V and J, and every other rearrangement counted as non-productive. CDR3 was defined according to IMGT convention as the region running from the second conserved V-encoded cysteine to the conserved J-encoded phenylalanine. The earlier analysis of 500 to 650 of the donors excluded any sequence lacking an unambiguous match to a single V gene segment. An earlier analysis of several hundred of the donors called V segments functional above 56.7% productive rearrangements and segregating when the between-donor standard deviation exceeded 5%. A statistical classification framework was developed to diagnose cytomegalovirus status using the catalog of TCR beta chain sequences. V and J gene assignment, in a later analysis, came from comparing TCR nucleotide sequences with IMGT/GENE-DB human TR gene sequences. The TCRdist pipeline was used in a later analysis to assign CDR3 sequences and most-parsimonious VDJ recombination scenarios. In a later analysis, every TCR beta chain was defined by the combination of its CDR3 amino acid sequence and its V-gene family, and reads without a unique V-gene family were dropped. To address suspected cross-contamination and a sequencing artifact, a later analysis removed 592 highly shared, low-generation-probability nucleotide sequences. In a later analysis, a clonal expansion index for each public chain was calculated from normalized within-repertoire ranks of inferred template counts. In a later analysis, generation probabilities were computed with a VDJ recombination model fitted to out-of-frame rearrangements, and the resulting probabilities were checked against IGoR. In a later analysis, hypergeometric tests were used to score TCR-TCR, TCR-HLA and TCR-CMV co-occurrence, with a repertoire-size bias correction applied to TCR pairs. False discovery rates were estimated in a later analysis by permuting HLA or CMV assignments 20 times. A later analysis grouped co-occurring TCRs with DBSCAN, adding TCRdist sequence similarity when clustering within HLA-allele-positive subsets. Repertoires with fewer than 30,000 or more than 120,000 public chains, plus five repertoires with anomalous nucleotide sharing, were excluded from co-occurrence clustering. In its TCRdb copy, this immuneACCESS table keeps in-frame sequences only and misses some clones. Where compared with another copy, unresolved V genes explain less than half of these, and the others have no known cause. V and J calls plus clone size are reproduced from that table; the DNA served to infer D and trimming. The sample table contains 65,000 to 85,000 clones; only one count was recorded for 80% to 90% of them. 1.5% to 2% of the sample is in the top ten clones.

Trimmed from V: 2 bases; trimmed from J: 8 bases; junction bases lacking a gene match: 6. The CDR1 and CDR2 encoded by the germline V gene are SGHNT and YENEEA. CDR3 length: 15 amino acids, cysteine to phenylalanine. Only the CDR3 part of the read is kept: 45 bases, read in frame from the first base. The sequencing input was PBMCs. The chain was built from TRBV11-3 and TRBJ2-1; TRBD2 aligns with 10 central bases. The clonotype originates from a woman aged 30 to 39 in good health and CMV-seronegative. Here is the DNA: TGTGCCAGCAGCTTATCGGGAGCGGGAGGGGATGAGCAGTTCTTC. The translation is CASSLSGAGGDEQFF.